This TCR beta chain was profiled in a study of shared clonotypes between healthy human individuals. Repertoires were generated with immunoSEQ multiplex PCR, while TCRdb's copy carries only in-frame clones and drops some. The sample carries a few million clones, about 90% recorded once. Trimming took 7 bases from V and 4 from J; bases not matched to a gene: 10. Germline V gene lookup returns CDR1 MDHEN and CDR2 SYDVKM. CDR3 length: 16 amino acids. The TCR was taken from a man aged 18-30 years in good health. Some clones in this sample may be carry-over from other donors' samples. Sequencing was done on a sample of naive CD4+ T cells from PBMCs. Subset described: CD45RA+ positively selected. This chain joins TRBV28 and TRBJ2-2; 9 bases map to TRBD1. The DNA for the CDR3 is TGTGCCAGCAATCGGAAGGGGACAGGGCGCACCGGGGAGCTGTTTTTT. Protein: CASNRKGTGRTGELFF.